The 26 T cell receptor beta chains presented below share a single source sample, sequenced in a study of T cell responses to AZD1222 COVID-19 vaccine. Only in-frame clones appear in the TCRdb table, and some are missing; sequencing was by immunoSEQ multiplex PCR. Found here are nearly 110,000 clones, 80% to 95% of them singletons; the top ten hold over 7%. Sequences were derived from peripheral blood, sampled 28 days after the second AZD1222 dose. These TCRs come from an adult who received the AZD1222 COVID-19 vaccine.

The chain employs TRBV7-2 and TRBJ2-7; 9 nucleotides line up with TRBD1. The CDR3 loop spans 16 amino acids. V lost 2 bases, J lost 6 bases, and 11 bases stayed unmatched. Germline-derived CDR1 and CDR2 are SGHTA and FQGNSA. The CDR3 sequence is CASSLKTGTGIFEQYF. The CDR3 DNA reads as TGTGCCAGCAGCTTAAAAACCGGGACAGGGATCTTCGAGCAGTACTTC. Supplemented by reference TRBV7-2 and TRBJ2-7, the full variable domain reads GAGVSQSPSNKVTEKGKDVELRCDPISGHTALYWYRQSLGQGLEFLIYFQGNSAPDKSGLPSDRFSAERTGGSVSTLTIQRTQQEDSAVYLCASSLKTGTGIFEQYFGPGTRLTVT.

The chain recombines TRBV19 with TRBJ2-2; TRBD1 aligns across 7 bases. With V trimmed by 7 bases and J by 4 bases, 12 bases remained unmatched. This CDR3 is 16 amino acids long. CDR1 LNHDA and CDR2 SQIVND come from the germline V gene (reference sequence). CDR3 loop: CASTRSGTVRTGELFF. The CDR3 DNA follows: TGTGCCAGTACCCGTTCCGGGACAGTTCGCACCGGGGAGCTGTTTTTT.

The CDR3 here is CASSSPGEKLFF. The CDR3 nucleotides read TGTGCCAGCAGCTCCCCCGGGGAAAAACTGTTTTTT. This rearrangement joins TRBV3-1 (or the pseudogene TRBV3-2) to TRBJ1-4; D ambiguous. CDR1 LGHDT and CDR2 YNNKEL come from the germline V gene (reference sequence). The V end lost 5 bases, the J end lost 8 bases, and 9 bases lay between the germline ends. The CDR3 has 12 amino acids.

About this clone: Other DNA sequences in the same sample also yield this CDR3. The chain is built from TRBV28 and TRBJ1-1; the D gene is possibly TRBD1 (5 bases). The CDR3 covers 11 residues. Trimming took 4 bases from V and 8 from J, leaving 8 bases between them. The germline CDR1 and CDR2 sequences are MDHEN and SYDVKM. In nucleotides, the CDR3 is TGTGCCAGCAGTTGGGGGACGGAAGCTTTCTTT. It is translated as CASSWGTEAFF.

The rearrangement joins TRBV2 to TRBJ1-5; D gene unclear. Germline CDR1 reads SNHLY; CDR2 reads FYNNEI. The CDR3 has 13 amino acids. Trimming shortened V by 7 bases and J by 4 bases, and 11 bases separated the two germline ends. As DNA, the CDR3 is TGTGCCAGCACCAAGGACGGGAATCAGCCCCAGCATTTT. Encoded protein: CASTKDGNQPQHF.

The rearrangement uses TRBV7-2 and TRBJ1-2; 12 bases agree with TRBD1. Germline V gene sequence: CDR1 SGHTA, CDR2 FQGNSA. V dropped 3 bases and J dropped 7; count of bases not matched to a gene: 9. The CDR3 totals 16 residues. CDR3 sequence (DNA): TGTGCCAGCAGCTTGGGACCGGGGACAGGGGGCAGTGGCTACACCTTC. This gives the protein CASSLGPGTGGSGYTF. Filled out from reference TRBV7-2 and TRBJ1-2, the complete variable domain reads GAGVSQSPSNKVTEKGKDVELRCDPISGHTALYWYRQSLGQGLEFLIYFQGNSAPDKSGLPSDRFSAERTGGSVSTLTIQRTQQEDSAVYLCASSLGPGTGGSGYTFGSGTRLTVV.

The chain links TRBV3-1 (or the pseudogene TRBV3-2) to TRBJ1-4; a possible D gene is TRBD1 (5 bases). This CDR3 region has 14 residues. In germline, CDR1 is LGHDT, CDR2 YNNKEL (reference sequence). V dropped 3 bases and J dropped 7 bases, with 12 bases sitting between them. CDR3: CASSQGVRAEKLFF. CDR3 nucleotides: TGTGCCAGCAGCCAGGGGGTTCGCGCTGAAAAACTGTTTTTT.

The chain's CDR3 is CASSQSGQGATNYGYTF. The CDR3 DNA follows: TGCGCCAGCAGTCAATCTGGGCAGGGGGCTACTAACTATGGCTACACCTTC. The chain carries TRBV23-1 and TRBJ1-2, with 8 positions matching TRBD1. TRBV23-1 is known as an ORF, though its function is uncertain. The CDR3 spans 17 residues. V trimming: 0 bases; J trimming: 0 bases; junction bases outside the gene matches: 6.

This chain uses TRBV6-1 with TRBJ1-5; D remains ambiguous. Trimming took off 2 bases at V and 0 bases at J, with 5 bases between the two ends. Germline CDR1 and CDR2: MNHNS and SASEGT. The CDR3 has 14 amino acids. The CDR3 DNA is TGTGCCAGCAGTGAACTGTTTAGCAATCAGCCCCAGCATTTT. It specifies CASSELFSNQPQHF.

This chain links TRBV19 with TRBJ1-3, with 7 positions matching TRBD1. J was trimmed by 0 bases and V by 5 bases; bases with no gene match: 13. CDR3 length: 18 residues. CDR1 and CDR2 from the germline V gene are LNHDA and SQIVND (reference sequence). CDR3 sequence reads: CASSFQTRTGPSGNTIYF. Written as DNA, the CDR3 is TGTGCCAGTAGTTTTCAGACCCGGACAGGTCCCTCTGGAAACACCATATATTTT.

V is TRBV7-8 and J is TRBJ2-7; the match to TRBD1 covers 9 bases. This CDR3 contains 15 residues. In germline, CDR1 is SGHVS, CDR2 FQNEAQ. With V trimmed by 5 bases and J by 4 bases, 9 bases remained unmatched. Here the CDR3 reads CASSVPGQGWYEQYF. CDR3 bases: TGTGCCAGCAGCGTCCCGGGACAGGGATGGTACGAGCAGTACTTC.

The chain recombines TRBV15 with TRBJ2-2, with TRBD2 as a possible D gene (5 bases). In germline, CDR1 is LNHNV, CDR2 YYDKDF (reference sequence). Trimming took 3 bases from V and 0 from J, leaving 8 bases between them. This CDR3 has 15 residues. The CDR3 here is CATSSGVANTGELFF. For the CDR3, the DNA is TGTGCCACCAGCAGCGGGGTCGCGAACACCGGGGAGCTGTTTTTT.

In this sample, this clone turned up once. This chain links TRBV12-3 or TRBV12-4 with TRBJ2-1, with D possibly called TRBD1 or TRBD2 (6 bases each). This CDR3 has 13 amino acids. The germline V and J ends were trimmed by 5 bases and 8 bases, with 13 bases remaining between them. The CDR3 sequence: CASSLLGGYEQFF. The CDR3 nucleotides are TGTGCCAGCAGTCTGCTAGGGGGGTATGAGCAGTTCTTC.

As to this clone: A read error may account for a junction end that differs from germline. Here the CDR3 reads CASTTRETGVMDF. The CDR3 DNA sequence: TGTGCCAGCACCACTCGCGAGACAGGGGTTATGGACTTC. The V and J genes are TRBV9 and TRBJ2-7; 8 positions agree with TRBD1. This CDR3 comprises 13 residues. The V gene's germline CDR1 is SGDLS and CDR2 YYNGEE.

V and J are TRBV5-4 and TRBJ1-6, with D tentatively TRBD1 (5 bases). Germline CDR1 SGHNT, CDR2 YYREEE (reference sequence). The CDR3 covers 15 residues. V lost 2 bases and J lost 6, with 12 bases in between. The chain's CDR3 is CASSLRQGRNSPLHF. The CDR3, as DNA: TGTGCCAGCAGCTTAAGGCAGGGTCGTAATTCACCCCTCCACTTT.

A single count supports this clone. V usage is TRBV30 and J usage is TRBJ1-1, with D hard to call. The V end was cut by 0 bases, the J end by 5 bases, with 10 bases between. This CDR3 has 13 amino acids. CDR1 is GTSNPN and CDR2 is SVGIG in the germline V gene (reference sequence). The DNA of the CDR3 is TGTGCCTGGAGTGTAGGAAGTACAACTGAAGCTTTCTTT. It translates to CAWSVGSTTEAFF.

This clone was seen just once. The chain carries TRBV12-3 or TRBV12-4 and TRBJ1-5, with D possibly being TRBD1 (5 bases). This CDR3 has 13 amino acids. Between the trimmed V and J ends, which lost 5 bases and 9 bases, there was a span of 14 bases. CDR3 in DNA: TGTGCCAGCAGTCCCACGGACACCCGGCCCCAGCATTTT. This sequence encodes CASSPTDTRPQHF.

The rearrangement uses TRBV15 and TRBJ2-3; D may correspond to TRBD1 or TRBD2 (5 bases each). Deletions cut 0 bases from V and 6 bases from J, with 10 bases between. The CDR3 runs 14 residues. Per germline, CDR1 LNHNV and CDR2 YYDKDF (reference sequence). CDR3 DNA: TGTGCCACCAGCAGAGATGGGGGATGGGATACGCAGTATTTT. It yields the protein CATSRDGGWDTQYF.

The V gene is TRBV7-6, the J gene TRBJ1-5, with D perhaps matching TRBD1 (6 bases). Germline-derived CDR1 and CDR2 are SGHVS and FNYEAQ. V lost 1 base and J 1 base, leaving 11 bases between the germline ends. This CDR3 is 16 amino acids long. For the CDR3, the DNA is TGTGCCAGCAGCTTAGGAGCGAGGGGGAGCAATCAGCCCCAGCATTTT. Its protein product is CASSLGARGSNQPQHF.

The CDR3 region is CASSQTLGQGAGQPQHF. The CDR3 nucleotides read TGCGCCAGCAGCCAGACCTTGGGACAGGGGGCAGGTCAGCCCCAGCATTTT. This rearrangement joins TRBV4-1 to TRBJ1-5, with TRBD1 identical over 12 bases. The ends lost 3 bases at V and 6 bases at J; junction bases unmatched: 9. Germline assignment: CDR1 MGHRA and CDR2 YSYEKL. The CDR3 covers 17 residues.

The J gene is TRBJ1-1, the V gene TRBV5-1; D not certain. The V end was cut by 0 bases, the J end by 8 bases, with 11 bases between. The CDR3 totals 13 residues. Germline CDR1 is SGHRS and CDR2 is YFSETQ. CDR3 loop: CASSLAGGQEAFF. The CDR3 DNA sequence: TGCGCCAGCAGCTTGGCCGGAGGGCAAGAAGCTTTCTTT.

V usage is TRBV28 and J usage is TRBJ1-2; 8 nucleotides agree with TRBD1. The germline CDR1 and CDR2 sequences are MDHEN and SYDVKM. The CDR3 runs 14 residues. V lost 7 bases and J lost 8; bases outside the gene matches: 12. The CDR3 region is CASTYRGVTLGYTF. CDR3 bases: TGTGCCAGCACTTACAGGGGGGTCACTCTGGGCTACACCTTC.

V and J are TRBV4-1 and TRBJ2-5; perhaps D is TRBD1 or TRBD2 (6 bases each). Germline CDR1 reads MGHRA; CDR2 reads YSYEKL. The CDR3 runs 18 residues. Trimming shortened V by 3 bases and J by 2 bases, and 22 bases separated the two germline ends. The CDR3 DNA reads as TGCGCCAGCAGCCACCCGCCGTTCACAGGGAGGCGGCAAGAGACCCAGTACTTC. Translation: CASSHPPFTGRRQETQYF.

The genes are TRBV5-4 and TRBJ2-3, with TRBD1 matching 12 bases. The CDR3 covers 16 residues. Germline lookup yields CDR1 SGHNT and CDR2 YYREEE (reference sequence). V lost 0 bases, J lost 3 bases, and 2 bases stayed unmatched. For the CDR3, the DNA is TGTGCCAGCAGCTTGGGGGGACAGGGGGCAACAGATACGCAGTATTTT. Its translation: CASSLGGQGATDTQYF.

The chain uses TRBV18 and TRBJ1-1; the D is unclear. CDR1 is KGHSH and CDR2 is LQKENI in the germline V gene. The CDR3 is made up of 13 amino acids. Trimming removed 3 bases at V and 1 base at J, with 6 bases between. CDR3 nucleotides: TGTGCCAGCTCACCCTACAGGAACACTGAAGCTTTCTTT. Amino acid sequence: CASSPYRNTEAFF. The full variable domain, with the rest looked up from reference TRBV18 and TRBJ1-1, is NAGVMQNPRHLVRRRGQEARLRCSPMKGHSHVYWYRQLPEEGLKFMVYLQKENIIDESGMPKERFSAEFPKEGPSILRIQQVVRGDSAAYFCASSPYRNTEAFFGQGTRLTVV.

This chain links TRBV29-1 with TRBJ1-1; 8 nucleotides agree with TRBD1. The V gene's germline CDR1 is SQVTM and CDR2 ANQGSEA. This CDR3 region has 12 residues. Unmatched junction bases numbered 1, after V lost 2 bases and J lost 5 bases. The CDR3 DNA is TGCAGCGTTGAAACAGGGGGTACTGAAGCTTTCTTT. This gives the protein CSVETGGTEAFF.